This TCR beta chain was identified during a study of blood T cells in healthy people across ages. Notes on this clonotype: The antigen is undetermined.

Each donor gave around 9.3 milliliters of peripheral blood. V lost 3 bases to trimming and J lost 7 bases; unmatched junction nucleotides: 11. CDR1 is SGDLS and CDR2 is YYNGEE in the germline V gene. This CDR3 comprises 16 residues. The use of a sample-barcoded 5' primer and a J-beta primer mix characterized a second PCR of about 7 to 12 cycles. Every sample gave at least 2.5 million paired-end reads containing CDR3. MiXCR, applied by TCRdb to the 5' RACE reads, yields one record per CDR3 protein. Among roughly 730,000 distinct CDR3 sequences listed, around 50% were seen once. General study findings and limits: In older individuals, TCR beta diversity per million T cells was lower, falling roughly linearly with age.

The source is a man in his forties or fifties in good health. Sequencing used blood. V gene TRBV9 combines with J gene TRBJ2-7; 12 nucleotides agree with TRBD2. The CDR3, as DNA: TGTGCCAGCAGCGGCGTCGGGACTAGCGGGCCCCAGGAGCAGTACTTC. It is translated as CASSGVGTSGPQEQYF.